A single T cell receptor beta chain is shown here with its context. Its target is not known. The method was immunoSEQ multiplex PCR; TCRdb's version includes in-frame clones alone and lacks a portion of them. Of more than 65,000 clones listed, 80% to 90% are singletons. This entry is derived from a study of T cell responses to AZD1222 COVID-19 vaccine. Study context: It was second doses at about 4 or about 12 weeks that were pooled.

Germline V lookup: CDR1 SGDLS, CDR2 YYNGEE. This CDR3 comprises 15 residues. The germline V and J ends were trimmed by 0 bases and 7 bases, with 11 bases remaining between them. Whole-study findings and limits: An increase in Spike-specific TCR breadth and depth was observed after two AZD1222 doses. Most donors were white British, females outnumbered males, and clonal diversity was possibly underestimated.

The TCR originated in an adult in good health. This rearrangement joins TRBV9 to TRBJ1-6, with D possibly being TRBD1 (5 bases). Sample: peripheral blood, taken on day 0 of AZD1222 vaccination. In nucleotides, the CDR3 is TGTGCCAGCAGCGTAGACGGCTGGGGGAATTCACCCCTCCACTTT. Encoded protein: CASSVDGWGNSPLHF. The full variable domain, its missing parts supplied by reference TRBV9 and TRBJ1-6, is DSGVTQTPKHLITATGQRVTLRCSPRSGDLSVYWYQQSLDQGLQFLIQYYNGEERAKGNILERFSAQQFPDLHSELNLSSLELGDSALYFCASSVDGWGNSPLHFGNGTRLTVT.